A selection of T cell receptor beta chains follows, all from one sample in a study of blood T cell repertoires in COVID-19. Method: immunoSEQ multiplex PCR; TCRdb's copy keeps in-frame clones and lacks some. This sample yields about 89,000 clones, of which roughly four fifths are seen a single time; roughly a tenth belongs to the top ten. The specimen sequenced was peripheral blood. Receptors originate from a man in his 70s with acute or convalescent COVID-19. CDR3s include the opening cysteine and the closing phenylalanine or tryptophan. A D gene is named only where the DNA matches it firmly. Rows give clone size only sometimes, using once, few, many, or a class for an expanded clone.

J	V	size	D	CDR3	DNA
TRBJ1-4	TRBV10-3	-	-	CAISEFGATNEKLFF	TGTGCCATCAGTGAGTTCGGGGCAACTAATGAAAAACTGTTTTTT
TRBJ1-2	TRBV19	-	TRBD1	CASSPIDRDVVGYTF	TGTGCCAGTAGTCCCATAGACAGGGATGTGGTTGGCTACACCTTC
TRBJ2-7	TRBV28	-	-	CAGGTSSYEQYF	TGTGCCGGGGGGACTTCATCCTACGAGCAGTACTTC
TRBJ2-1	TRBV11-2	-	TRBD2	CASSSILAGGGTYNEQFF	TGTGCCAGCAGCTCCATTCTAGCGGGGGGCGGTACCTACAATGAGCAGTTCTTC
TRBJ2-1	TRBV7-2	-	TRBD2	CASSPDGGRAMNEQFF	TGTGCCAGCAGCCCGGATGGCGGGAGGGCCATGAATGAGCAGTTCTTC
TRBJ2-1	TRBV9	-	TRBD2	CASSTGLAYHEQFF	TGTGCCAGCAGTACGGGACTAGCCTATCACGAGCAGTTCTTC
TRBJ1-2	TRBV5-1	-	-	CASSLETTGIGGYTF	TGCGCCAGCAGCTTGGAGACCACAGGGATAGGGGGCTACACCTTC
TRBJ2-7	TRBV15	-	-	CATSRRDFLEQYF	TGTGCCACCAGCAGACGGGACTTCCTAGAGCAGTACTTC
TRBJ2-6	TRBV2	-	TRBD1	CAGSGQGTGANVLTF	TGTGCCGGGTCGGGACAGGGAACTGGGGCCAACGTCCTGACTTTC
TRBJ2-3	TRBV2	-	TRBD2	CASRGTSGRTDTQYF	TGTGCCAGCAGGGGAACTAGCGGGAGAACAGATACGCAGTATTTT
TRBJ2-1	TRBV25-1	-	TRBD1	CASKGTGGIEQFF	TGTGCCAGCAAAGGGACAGGGGGCATTGAGCAGTTCTTC
TRBJ2-7	TRBV2	-	TRBD1	CASSETGAEQYF	TGTGCCAGCAGTGAGACAGGGGCCGAGCAGTACTTC
TRBJ2-7	TRBV7-9	-	-	CASSQQASSYEQYF	TGTGCCAGCAGCCAACAGGCCTCCTCCTACGAGCAGTACTTC
TRBJ1-2	TRBV7-2	-	-	CASSLSAGGYTF	TGTGCCAGCAGCTTAAGCGCGGGGGGCTACACCTTC
TRBJ2-7	TRBV12-5	-	TRBD1	CASGRPTPGQSYEQYF	TGTGCTAGTGGTCGACCGACCCCGGGACAGTCCTACGAGCAGTACTTC
TRBJ1-2	TRBV3-1/TRBV3-2	-	-	CASSQDREGSYTF	TGTGCCAGCAGCCAAGATCGGGAGGGGAGCTACACCTTC
TRBJ2-5	TRBV5-1	once	-	CASSLEGRQETQYF	TGCGCCAGCAGCTTGGAAGGGAGGCAAGAGACCCAGTACTTC
TRBJ1-2	TRBV7-2	-	-	CASRLSHFANYGYTF	TGTGCCAGCAGACTGAGCCACTTCGCGAACTATGGCTACACCTTC
TRBJ2-7	TRBV30	-	TRBD2	CAWDPPGRGSSYEQYF	TGTGCCTGGGATCCCCCCGGGCGGGGGAGCTCCTACGAGCAGTACTTC
TRBJ1-1	TRBV4-1	-	TRBD1	CASSRGTVEAFF	TGCGCCAGCAGCCGGGGGACAGTTGAAGCTTTCTTT
TRBJ2-1	TRBV4-3	few	TRBD2	CASSPLAGGNNEQFF	TGCGCCAGCAGCCCATTGGCGGGAGGGAACAATGAGCAGTTCTTC
TRBJ1-2	TRBV7-3	-	TRBD1	CASSPGQGVLGYTF	TGTGCCAGCAGCCCCGGACAGGGGGTCTTGGGCTACACCTTC
TRBJ1-6	TRBV3-1/TRBV3-2	-	-	CASSPPRYNSPLHF	TGTGCCAGCAGCCCCCCTCGCTATAATTCACCCCTCCACTTT
TRBJ2-2	TRBV11-1	-	-	CASSFTGNTGELFF	TGTGCCAGCAGCTTCACGGGGAACACCGGGGAGCTGTTTTTT
TRBJ2-7	TRBV5-4	once	-	CASSRGYAGAYEQYF	TGTGCCAGCAGCCGGGGTTATGCAGGGGCCTACGAGCAGTACTTC
TRBJ2-5	TRBV11-3	few	-	CASSLVGGPGETQYF	TGTGCCAGCAGCTTAGTCGGGGGACCCGGGGAGACCCAGTACTTC
TRBJ1-1	TRBV27	-	-	CASSRRKLMNTEAFF	TGTGCCAGCAGCCGCCGAAAACTCATGAACACTGAAGCTTTCTTT
TRBJ1-2	TRBV19	-	-	CASSIARDYGYTF	TGTGCCAGTAGTATAGCACGAGACTATGGCTACACCTTC
TRBJ1-5	TRBV10-3	-	TRBD1	CAISAGQGNQPQHF	TGTGCCATCAGTGCCGGACAGGGGAATCAGCCCCAGCATTTT
TRBJ1-3	TRBV28	-	-	CASTDSSISGNTIYF	TGTGCCAGCACGGACAGCAGTATCTCTGGAAACACCATATATTTT
TRBJ1-2	TRBV5-8	-	-	CASSPQGAYGYTF	TGTGCCAGCAGCCCACAGGGTGCCTATGGCTACACCTTC
TRBJ1-2	TRBV19	-	-	CASSIDLRGLARSGYTF	TGTGCCAGTAGTATAGATCTCAGGGGTCTCGCTAGAAGTGGCTACACCTTC
TRBJ1-5	TRBV28	-	-	CASSSGNQPQHF	TGTGCCAGCAGTTCAGGGAATCAGCCCCAGCATTTT
TRBJ2-7	TRBV29-1	-	TRBD2	CSVEGLAGVYEQYF	TGCAGCGTTGAAGGACTAGCGGGAGTCTACGAGCAGTACTTC
TRBJ2-7	TRBV5-6	few	-	CASSRADEQYF	TGTGCCAGCAGCCGAGCCGACGAGCAGTACTTC
TRBJ2-7	TRBV7-8	once	TRBD1	CASSLGLGTGVHEQYF	TGTGCCAGCAGCTTAGGGCTCGGGACAGGGGTACACGAGCAGTACTTC
TRBJ2-7	TRBV6-5	-	TRBD1	CASRPGQGAMYEQYF	TGTGCCAGCAGGCCCGGACAGGGGGCTATGTACGAGCAGTACTTC
TRBJ1-5	TRBV10-3	few	-	CAISTREGNQPQHF	TGTGCCATCAGTACCAGGGAGGGCAATCAGCCCCAGCATTTT
TRBJ1-5	TRBV6-5	few	-	CASSYDGVNQPQHF	TGTGCCAGCAGTTACGACGGGGTCAATCAGCCCCAGCATTTT
TRBJ2-2	TRBV6-5	-	TRBD1	CASSRDRTNTGELFF	TGTGCCAGCAGTAGGGACAGGACCAACACCGGGGAGCTGTTTTTT
TRBJ1-4	TRBV13	-	-	CASSLGVKGLSNEKLFF	TGTGCCAGCAGCTTAGGCGTTAAGGGACTGAGTAATGAAAAACTGTTTTTT
TRBJ2-7	TRBV6-5	-	-	CASSPRDNSYEQYF	TGTGCCAGCAGTCCCCGGGACAACTCCTACGAGCAGTACTTC
TRBJ1-4	TRBV7-2	-	-	CASSPVRRVNEKLFF	TGTGCCAGCAGCCCGGTTCGTAGAGTTAATGAAAAACTGTTTTTT
TRBJ1-2	TRBV27	-	TRBD1	CASSLRGWNGYTF	TGTGCCAGCAGTCTCAGGGGGTGGAATGGCTACACCTTC
TRBJ2-3	TRBV6-2/TRBV6-3	-	-	CASSGRLAFRADTQYF	TGTGCCAGCAGTGGCCGCCTAGCTTTCCGCGCAGATACGCAGTATTTT
TRBJ1-2	TRBV11-2	-	-	CASSLEQYGYTF	TGTGCCAGCAGCTTAGAGCAGTATGGCTACACCTTC
TRBJ1-3	TRBV27	-	TRBD1	CASSSSMDRASGNTIYF	TGTGCCAGCAGTTCGAGCATGGACAGGGCCTCTGGAAACACCATATATTTT
TRBJ1-2	TRBV2	-	-	CASSDSGVGNYGYTF	TGTGCCAGCAGTGACTCCGGGGTTGGTAACTATGGCTACACCTTC
TRBJ2-1	TRBV7-6	few	TRBD2	CASSFASGRAYNEQFF	TGTGCCAGCAGCTTTGCTAGCGGGAGGGCCTACAATGAGCAGTTCTTC
TRBJ1-2	TRBV15	-	-	CATSRVGGSLNYGYTF	TGTGCCACCAGCAGAGTTGGAGGTAGTCTGAACTATGGCTACACCTTC
TRBJ1-2	TRBV19	-	-	CASSNPGGPYGYTF	TGTGCCAGTAGTAACCCCGGAGGTCCCTATGGCTACACCTTC
TRBJ2-2	TRBV24-1	-	TRBD1	CATSDSTGVTGELFF	TGTGCCACCAGTGATTCGACAGGGGTGACCGGGGAGCTGTTTTTT
TRBJ2-1	TRBV18	-	TRBD1	CASSPPGQGAYNEQFF	TGTGCCAGCTCACCACCGGGACAGGGGGCATACAATGAGCAGTTCTTC
TRBJ2-7	TRBV9	-	-	CASSVEGQSQGQYF	TGTGCCAGCAGCGTAGAAGGACAGAGCCAGGGGCAGTACTTC
TRBJ1-2	TRBV18	once	TRBD1	CASSPGGQGGYTF	TGTGCCAGCTCACCAGGGGGACAGGGCGGCTACACCTTC